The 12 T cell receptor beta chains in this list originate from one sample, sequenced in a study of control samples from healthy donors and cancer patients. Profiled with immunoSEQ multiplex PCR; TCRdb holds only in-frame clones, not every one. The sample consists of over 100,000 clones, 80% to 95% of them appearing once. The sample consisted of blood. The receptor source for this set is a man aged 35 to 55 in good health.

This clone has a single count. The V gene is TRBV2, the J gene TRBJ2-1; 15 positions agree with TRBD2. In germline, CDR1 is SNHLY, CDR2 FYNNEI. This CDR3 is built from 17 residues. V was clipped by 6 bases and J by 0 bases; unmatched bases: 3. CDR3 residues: CASRGTSGGSSYNEQFF. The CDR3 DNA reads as TGTGCCAGCAGGGGGACTAGCGGGGGGTCCTCCTACAATGAGCAGTTCTTC.

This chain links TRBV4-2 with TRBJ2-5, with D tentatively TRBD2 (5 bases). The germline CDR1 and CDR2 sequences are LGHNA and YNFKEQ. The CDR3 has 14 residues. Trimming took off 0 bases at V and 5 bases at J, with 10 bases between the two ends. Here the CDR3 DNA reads TGTGCCAGCAGCCAAGAACAGCGAGGGGAGACCCAGTACTTC. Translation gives CASSQEQRGETQYF.

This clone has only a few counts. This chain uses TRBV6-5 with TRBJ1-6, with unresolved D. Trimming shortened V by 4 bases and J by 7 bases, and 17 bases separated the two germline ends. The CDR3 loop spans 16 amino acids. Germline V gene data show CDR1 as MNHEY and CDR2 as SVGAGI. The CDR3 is CASSSVPSPTNSPLHF. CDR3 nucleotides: TGTGCCAGCAGTTCAGTTCCAAGCCCCACAAATTCACCCCTCCACTTT.

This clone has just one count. The DNA of the CDR3 is TGTGCCAGCAGCTTTGTCCTGGCGGGGGCCCAAGAGACCCAGTACTTC. Amino acid sequence: CASSFVLAGAQETQYF. V gene TRBV5-6 combines with J gene TRBJ2-5; possibly TRBD2 for D (7 bases). Germline assignment: CDR1 SGHDT and CDR2 YYEEEE. Trimming removed 2 bases from V and 1 base from J, with 15 bases in between. This CDR3 region has 16 residues.

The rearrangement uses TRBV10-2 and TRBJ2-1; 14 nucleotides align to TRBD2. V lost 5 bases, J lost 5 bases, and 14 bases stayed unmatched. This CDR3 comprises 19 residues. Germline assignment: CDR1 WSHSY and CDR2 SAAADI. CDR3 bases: TGCGCCAGCAGTTCATGGGAGTCTCCGGGACTAGCGGGGGACAATGAGCAGTTCTTC. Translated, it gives CASSSWESPGLAGDNEQFF.

CDR3 amino acids: CATSTTGRTDTQYF. CDR3 DNA: TGTGCCACCTCGACGACAGGGAGAACAGATACGCAGTATTTT. V is TRBV24-1 and J is TRBJ2-3, with 7 bases fitting TRBD1. Germline CDR1 and CDR2: KGHDR and SFDVKD. The CDR3 length is 14 residues. Trimming took 9 bases from V and 3 from J; bases not matched to a gene: 8.

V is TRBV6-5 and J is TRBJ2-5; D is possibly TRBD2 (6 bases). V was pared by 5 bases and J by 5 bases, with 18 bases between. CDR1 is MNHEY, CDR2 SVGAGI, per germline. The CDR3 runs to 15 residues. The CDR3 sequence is CASSRRDSYGETQYF. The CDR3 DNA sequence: TGTGCCAGCAGTCGCCGGGACTCCTACGGGGAGACCCAGTACTTC.

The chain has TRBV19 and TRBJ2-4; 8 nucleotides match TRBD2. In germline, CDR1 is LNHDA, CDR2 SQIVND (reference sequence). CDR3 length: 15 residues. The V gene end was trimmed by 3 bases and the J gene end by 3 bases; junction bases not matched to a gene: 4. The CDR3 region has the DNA TGTGCCAGTAGTATCGGGGGGGCGGACAAAAACATTCAGTACTTC. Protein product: CASSIGGADKNIQYF.

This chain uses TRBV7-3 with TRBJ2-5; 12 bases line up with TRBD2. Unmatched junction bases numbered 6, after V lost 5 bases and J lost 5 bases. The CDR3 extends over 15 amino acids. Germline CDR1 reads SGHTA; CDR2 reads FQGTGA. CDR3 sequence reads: CASSRTSGEGETQYF. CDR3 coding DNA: TGTGCCAGCAGCCGGACTAGCGGGGAAGGGGAGACCCAGTACTTC.

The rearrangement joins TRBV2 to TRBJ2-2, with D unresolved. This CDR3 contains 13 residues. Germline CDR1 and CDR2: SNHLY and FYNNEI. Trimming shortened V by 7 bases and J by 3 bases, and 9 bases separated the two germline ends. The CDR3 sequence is CASTGTYTGELFF. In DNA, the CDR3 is TGTGCCAGCACCGGAACCTACACCGGGGAGCTGTTTTTT.

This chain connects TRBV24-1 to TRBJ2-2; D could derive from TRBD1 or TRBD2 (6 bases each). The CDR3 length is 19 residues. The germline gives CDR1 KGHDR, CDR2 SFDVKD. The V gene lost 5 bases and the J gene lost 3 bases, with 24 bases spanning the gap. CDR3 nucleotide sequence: TGTGCCACCAGTGCTACCCGGAGTCAGGAGGGGGACCACACCGGGGAGCTGTTTTTT. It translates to CATSATRSQEGDHTGELFF.

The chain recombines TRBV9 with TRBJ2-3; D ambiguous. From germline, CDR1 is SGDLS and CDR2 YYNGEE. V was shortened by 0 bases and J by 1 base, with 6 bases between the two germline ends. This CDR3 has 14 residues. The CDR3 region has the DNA TGTGCCAGCAGCGTAGATCTAGGCACAGATACGCAGTATTTT. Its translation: CASSVDLGTDTQYF.